A single sample is the source of the 20 T cell receptor beta chains below, sequenced in a study of blood T cells in healthy people across ages. Then a second PCR, running about 6 to 12 cycles, was carried out with a sample-barcoded 5' primer and a J-beta primer mix. TCRdb analysed the 5' RACE reads with MiXCR anew, one entry per CDR3 protein. This sample has around 990,000 distinct CDR3 sequences, with almost 25% found just once. The same specimen was also included in a second study, on T cells of mothers and their children.

The material sequenced was blood. The source is a girl aged 2-15 years in good health.

This chain joins TRBV6-1 and TRBJ2-5; 7 bases line up with TRBD2. With V trimmed by 2 bases and J by 2 bases, 5 bases remained unmatched. This CDR3 contains 15 residues. The V gene's germline CDR1 is MNHNS and CDR2 SASEGT. The CDR3 DNA reads TGTGCCAGCAGTGAACCTGCGGGACTACAAGAGACCCAGTACTTC. Amino acid sequence: CASSEPAGLQETQYF.

This clonotype was observed a handful of times. The rearrangement links TRBV7-2 to TRBJ2-1; 8 bases are a match to TRBD1. After removal of 9 bases from V and 1 base from J, the junction contained 8 bases not matched to a gene. This CDR3 spans 15 amino acids. Germline CDR1 SGHTA, CDR2 FQGNSA. This chain's CDR3 is CASLEGDRSYNEQFF. For the CDR3, the DNA is TGTGCCAGTCTCGAGGGGGACAGGTCCTACAATGAGCAGTTCTTC.

This clonotype was observed a few times. The chain links TRBV6-2 or TRBV6-3 to TRBJ2-5, with TRBD1 identical over 8 bases. TRBJ2-7 matches the DNA end more closely, so the J call is doubtful. CDR3 length equals 16 residues. Germline V gene sequence: CDR1 MNHEY, CDR2 SVGEGT. The chain's CDR3 is CASSDFGRTGNDEQYF. The CDR3, as DNA: TGTGCCAGCAGTGATTTCGGTCGGACAGGGAATGACGAGCAGTACTTC.

V gene TRBV7-6 combines with J gene TRBJ2-3; no reliable D call. This CDR3 has 13 residues. Germline-derived CDR1 and CDR2 are SGHVS and FNYEAQ. Trimming pared 4 bases from V and 3 bases from J, leaving 8 bases between. The CDR3 nucleotides read TGTGCCAGCAGCTCTTCGGAGACAGATACGCAGTATTTT. The encoded protein is CASSSSETDTQYF.

The chain joins TRBV20-1 to TRBJ2-3, with 9 bases that match TRBD2. V gave up 6 bases and J gave up 5 bases; unmatched junction bases: 6. From germline, CDR1 is DFQATT and CDR2 SNEGSKA (reference sequence). The CDR3 is 13 amino acids. In nucleotides, the CDR3 is TGCAGTGCGCCGGGACTAGCAGAAGATACGCAGTATTTT. Its translation is CSAPGLAEDTQYF.

This clonotype was seen a few times. Mismatch with germline at one junction end may stem from a read error. The rearrangement uses TRBV29-1 and TRBJ2-5; D gene unclear. The CDR3 runs to 13 residues. Per germline, CDR1 SQVTM and CDR2 ANQGSEA. Here the CDR3 reads CSVEDQQSYEQCF. Written as DNA, the CDR3 is TGCAGCGTTGAAGATCAACAGTCCTACGAGCAGTGCTTC.

This clonotype was detected a few times. V and J are TRBV7-9 and TRBJ2-4; D tentatively reads TRBD1 or TRBD2 (6 bases each). This CDR3 is 15 amino acids long. Germline V gene sequence: CDR1 SEHNR, CDR2 FQNEAQ (reference sequence). V was shortened by 6 bases and J by 8 bases, with 20 bases between the two germline ends. The DNA of the CDR3 is TGTGCCAGCAGTTTGGGTGTTATAAGGGGGGACATTCAGTACTTC. It translates to CASSLGVIRGDIQYF. The full variable domain, its missing parts supplied by reference TRBV7-9 and TRBJ2-4, is DTGVSQNPRHKITKRGQNVTFRCDPISEHNRLYWYRQTLGQGPEFLTYFQNEAQLEKSRLLSDRFSAERPKGSFSTLEIQRTEQGDSAMYLCASSLGVIRGDIQYFGAGTRLSVL.

The V and J genes are TRBV28 and TRBJ1-2, with TRBD1 matching 7 bases. Germline V gives CDR1 MDHEN, CDR2 SYDVKM. The V segment lost 6 bases and the J segment 5 bases; nucleotides outside the gene matches: 12. The CDR3 covers 15 residues. As DNA, the CDR3 is TGTGCCAGCAGCATCGGGGGAGGGGGCGCGTATGGCTACACCTTC. Residues: CASSIGGGGAYGYTF.

V and J are TRBV4-2 and TRBJ1-5, with D possibly matching TRBD1 (5 bases). V shed 1 base and J shed 4 bases, with 11 bases lying between them. This CDR3 is built from 15 residues. Germline V CDR1 and CDR2: LGHNA, YNFKEQ. CDR3 nucleotides: TGTGCCAGCAGCCAAGTGCAGGGTCAAAATCAGCCCCAGCATTTT. Translating it yields CASSQVQGQNQPQHF.

The sample holds a few counts of this clonotype. This chain links TRBV12-3 or TRBV12-4 with TRBJ1-2, with 7 bases that match TRBD1. The CDR3 contains 15 residues. V lost 1 base, J lost 7 bases, and 9 bases stayed unmatched. In DNA, the CDR3 is TGTGCCAGCAGTTTAGTATCTGGGACAGCCGGTGGCTACACCTTC. This encodes CASSLVSGTAGGYTF.

In its sample, this clonotype was seen a few times. The chain links TRBV20-1 to TRBJ2-3, with 15 bases identical to TRBD2. CDR1 and CDR2 from the germline V gene are DFQATT and SNEGSKA (reference sequence). With 3 bases clipped from V and 3 bases from J, the junction kept 1 base outside the gene matches. The CDR3 covers 15 residues. The CDR3 region is CSARGTSGRTDTQYF. The CDR3 DNA reads as TGCAGTGCTAGGGGGACTAGCGGGAGGACAGATACGCAGTATTTT.

This chain connects TRBV20-1 to TRBJ2-5, with 9 bases matching TRBD2. In germline, CDR1 is DFQATT, CDR2 SNEGSKA (reference sequence). This CDR3 spans 15 amino acids. With V trimmed by 1 base and J by 3 bases, 6 bases remained unmatched. The CDR3 loop is CSARGPPSGEETQYF. The CDR3 DNA sequence: TGCAGTGCTAGAGGACCCCCTAGCGGGGAAGAGACCCAGTACTTC.

This clonotype was observed a few times. The rearrangement joins TRBV19 to TRBJ2-7; D gene unclear. The CDR3 has 13 amino acids. Trimming pared 1 base from V and 2 bases from J, leaving 6 bases between. Germline V gene data show CDR1 as LNHDA and CDR2 as SQIVND (reference sequence). The CDR3 loop is CASSIGLPYEQYF. The CDR3, as DNA: TGTGCCAGTAGTATAGGTCTTCCCTACGAGCAGTACTTC.

The CDR3 is CASSLGRMGMNTEAFF. CDR3 coding DNA: TGTGCCAGCAGTTTGGGGAGAATGGGGATGAACACTGAAGCTTTCTTT. The rearrangement joins TRBV12-3 or TRBV12-4 to TRBJ1-1; no clear D. The length of the CDR3 is 16 residues. V was cut by 3 bases and J by 0 bases, with 14 bases left in between.

Comments on this clonotype: One end of the junction does not line up with germline, which may come from a read error. V gene TRBV24-1 combines with J gene TRBJ1-5; 8 bases line up with TRBD1. CDR3 length equals 17 residues. Germline V lookup: CDR1 KGHDR, CDR2 SFDVKD. CDR3 nucleotide sequence: TGTGCCGCCAGTGATCCCGGACAGGGCCCAGACAATCAGCCCCAGCATTTT. It is translated as CAASDPGQGPDNQPQHF.

The V call is TRBV29-1, the J call TRBJ1-2; D not resolved. The CDR3 is 9 residues long. Germline V CDR1 and CDR2: SQVTM, ANQGSEA. Trimming left V 8 bases short and J 8 bases short, with 9 bases between. CDR3 amino acids: CSSTKGYTF. CDR3 nucleotides: TGCAGCTCGACAAAAGGCTACACCTTC.

The chain employs TRBV29-1 and TRBJ2-7; 7 positions agree with TRBD1. The germline CDR1 and CDR2 sequences are SQVTM and ANQGSEA. The CDR3 is made up of 12 amino acids. The V gene end was trimmed by 3 bases and the J gene end by 5 bases; junction bases not matched to a gene: 4. The CDR3 is CSVETGTDEQYF. CDR3 in DNA: TGCAGCGTTGAGACAGGGACGGACGAGCAGTACTTC.

This clonotype was counted a few times. The chain links TRBV20-1 to TRBJ2-1; D might be TRBD1 (5 bases). CDR1 and CDR2 from the germline V gene are DFQATT and SNEGSKA (reference sequence). V shed 0 bases and J shed 2 bases, with 11 bases lying between them. CDR3 length equals 15 residues. This CDR3 reads CSAREKGRTYNEQFF. CDR3 nucleotide sequence: TGCAGTGCTAGAGAGAAGGGGCGGACCTACAATGAGCAGTTCTTC.

This sequence joins TRBV24-1 and TRBJ2-5; D is unclear. V lost 3 bases and J 9 bases, leaving 10 bases between the germline ends. Germline V gene lookup returns CDR1 KGHDR and CDR2 SFDVKD. The CDR3 has 12 amino acids. CDR3 coding DNA: TGTGCCACCAGTGATCCCCTTGAGGCCCAGTACTTC. Translation gives CATSDPLEAQYF.

Note on this clonotype: The junction shows a germline mismatch at one end, possibly a read error. This sequence joins TRBV7-9 and TRBJ2-1; 8 nucleotides align to TRBD2. The CDR3 sequence is 15 residues long. Germline values: CDR1 SEHNR, CDR2 FQNEAQ (reference sequence). The CDR3 is CASSSPPGGFNEQSF. The DNA of the CDR3 is TGTGCCAGCAGCTCCCCTCCGGGAGGGTTCAATGAGCAGTCCTTC.